The T cell receptor beta chain under discussion was sequenced for a study of T cell repertoires in cytomegalovirus infection. About the research overall: Matching HLA type, along with CMV infection, was indicated by public TCR beta signatures. Study-level results: Dominating the ex vivo response were HLA-C-restricted CMV-specific TCR beta clonotypes.

TCRdb independently ran MiXCR on the reads; one entry per CDR3 protein. This table holds approximately 76,000 distinct CDR3 sequences, approximately 3.7% found once. CDR3 size: 14 residues. V lost 7 bases, J lost 6 bases, and 16 bases lay in between. CDR1 SGHTA and CDR2 FQGNSA come from the germline V gene. The table lists this clonotype with many counts. Its antigen is undetermined. Input material: PBMCs. The V gene is TRBV7-2, the J gene TRBJ2-1; weak D call: TRBD2 (7 bases). The clonotype originates from a human donor in good health (CMV status not recorded). Some clones in this sample may be carry-over from other donors' samples. This chain's CDR3 is CASTEGGAVNEQFF. DNA for the CDR3: TGTGCCAGCACCGAGGGGGGGGCCGTCAATGAGCAGTTCTTC.